The clone carrying this T cell receptor beta chain appeared a few times. Each patient relapsed following autologous stem cell transplantation, and prior brentuximab vedotin exposure differed. Some clones are missing from TCRdb's copy, which holds only in-frame ones; the method was immunoSEQ multiplex PCR. The sample lists about 84,000 clones; roughly nine tenths were seen once. The record originates from a study of PD-1 blockade in classical Hodgkin lymphoma. Trimming removed 4 bases from V and 4 bases from J; junction bases left unmatched: 10. Germline assignment: CDR1 MNHNS and CDR2 SASEGT. This CDR3 spans 16 amino acids.

The sequencing used peripheral blood mononuclear cells (PBMCs), collected at baseline. The TCR originated in a human donor with classical Hodgkin lymphoma. The rearrangement links TRBV6-1 to TRBJ1-3; 7 positions match TRBD1. The CDR3 DNA sequence: TGTGCCAGCAGTGGATACAGGGGATCGGACGGAAACACCATATATTTT. Translated, it gives CASSGYRGSDGNTIYF.